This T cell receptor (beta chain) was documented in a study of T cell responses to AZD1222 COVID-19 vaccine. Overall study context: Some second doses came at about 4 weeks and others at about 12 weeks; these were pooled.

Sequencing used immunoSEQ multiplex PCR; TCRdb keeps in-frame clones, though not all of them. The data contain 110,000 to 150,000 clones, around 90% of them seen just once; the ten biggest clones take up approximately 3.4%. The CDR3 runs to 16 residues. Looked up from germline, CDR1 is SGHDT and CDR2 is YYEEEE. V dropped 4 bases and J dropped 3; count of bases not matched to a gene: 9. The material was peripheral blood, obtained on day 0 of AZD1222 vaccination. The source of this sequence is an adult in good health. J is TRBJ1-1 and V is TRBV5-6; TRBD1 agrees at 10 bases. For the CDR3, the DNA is TGTGCCAGCAGCCAAGACAGGGGGCGATCGGACACTGAAGCTTTCTTT. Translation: CASSQDRGRSDTEAFF.